The rows below give T cell receptor beta chains drawn from one sample of a study of shared clonotypes between healthy human individuals. The data were produced by immunoSEQ multiplex PCR, yet TCRdb's version contains in-frame clones alone and is incomplete. This table has around 2.1 million clones, about 92% appearing once. Sequencing was done on a sample of naive CD8+ T cells from PBMCs. The receptors stem from a man aged 18 to 29 in good health. Some clones in this sample may be carry-over from other donors' samples. Each CDR3 is given with its conserved first and last residue. D genes are given only for firm matches. Clone size is not always given. Where it is, it says once, few, many or a class for expanded clones.

NA	TRBV19	TRBJ1-1	NA	TGTGCCAGTAGCCTCGGACGCCGGATGAACACTGAAGCTTTCTTT	CASSLGRRMNTEAFF
once	TRBV5-1	TRBJ1-4	TRBD1	TGCGCCAGCAGACCCGGGGCAGGGGGTCAGGAAAAACTGTTTTTT	CASRPGAGGQEKLFF
NA	TRBV18	TRBJ2-7	NA	TGTGCCAGCTCACCGGAGAGGGGGGCCTACGAGCAGTACTTC	CASSPERGAYEQYF
NA	TRBV2	TRBJ2-5	NA	TGTGCCAGCCCCGCCTCGGGCGAGGAAGAGACCCAGTACTTC	CASPASGEEETQYF
NA	TRBV7-2	TRBJ2-7	TRBD1	TGTGCCAGCAGCTTAATAGTAGACAGGGCCTCCTACGAGCAGTACTTC	CASSLIVDRASYEQYF
NA	TRBV9	TRBJ2-7	TRBD2	TGTGCCAGCAGCGTAGCTGGGACTAGCGGTTACGAGCAGTACTTC	CASSVAGTSGYEQYF
NA	TRBV28	TRBJ2-7	NA	TGTGCCAGCCAGATTGACGAATCCTACGAGCAGTACTTC	CASQIDESYEQYF
NA	TRBV28	TRBJ2-7	TRBD2	TGTGCCAGCAGCTGGACTAGCGGGAGGGGTGAGCAGTACTTC	CASSWTSGRGEQYF
NA	TRBV2	TRBJ1-2	NA	TGTGCCAGCAGTGAAGCGCCCACGGGGACCGGCTACACCTTC	CASSEAPTGTGYTF
NA	TRBV4-2	TRBJ2-7	NA	TGTGCCAGCAGCCCACGGGACTCTTCCTACGAGCAGTACTTC	CASSPRDSSYEQYF
NA	TRBV7-8	TRBJ2-1	TRBD2	TGTGCCAGCAACACCGTAGGGCTAGCGGGAGGGCCCGGGTACAATGAGCAGTTCTTC	CASNTVGLAGGPGYNEQFF
NA	TRBV7-9	TRBJ1-1	NA	TGTGCCAGCAGCTTACCAAGGGGGTACGGGGAAGCTTTCTTT	CASSLPRGYGEAFF
NA	TRBV28	TRBJ1-4	NA	TGTGCCAGCAGACCCCCTGGGGAGAATGAAAAACTGTTTTTT	CASRPPGENEKLFF
NA	TRBV4-1	TRBJ1-4	NA	TGCGCCAGCAGCCAAGGATTGGGGGGCTCGGCTAATGAAAAACTGTTTTTT	CASSQGLGGSANEKLFF